This entry lists 21 T cell receptor beta chains sequenced from one sample in a study of blood T cell repertoires in COVID-19. TCRdb's copy holds only in-frame clones and misses some; the assay was immunoSEQ multiplex PCR. The sample has some 140,000 clones; roughly four fifths are singletons. What was sequenced was PBMCs or T cells enriched from blood (not recorded which). These receptors all come from a man aged 50-59 years who had recovered from COVID-19.

The chain links TRBV15 to TRBJ1-2, with TRBD1 matching 7 bases. The V segment lost 0 bases and the J segment 0 bases; nucleotides outside the gene matches: 4. Germline lookup yields CDR1 LNHNV and CDR2 YYDKDF (reference sequence). This CDR3 region has 16 residues. The CDR3 reads CATSRDNRGPNYGYTF. The CDR3, as DNA: TGTGCCACCAGCAGAGATAACAGGGGCCCTAACTATGGCTACACCTTC.

The chain links TRBV19 to TRBJ1-4, with TRBD1 matching 11 bases. Unmatched junction bases numbered 5, after V lost 10 bases and J lost 7 bases. The CDR3 loop spans 13 amino acids. Per the germline V gene, CDR1 is LNHDA and CDR2 is SQIVND (reference sequence). The CDR3 loop is CATLDRGLEKLFF. The CDR3 nucleotides are TGTGCCACCCTGGACAGGGGGCTTGAAAAACTGTTTTTT.

Only one count was recorded for this clone. The chain links TRBV6-5 to TRBJ1-2; D is unresolved. Germline V gene data show CDR1 as MNHEY and CDR2 as SVGAGI. V was clipped by 2 bases and J by 4 bases, with 11 bases between them. CDR3 length: 14 amino acids. Written as DNA, the CDR3 is TGTGCCAGCAGTTACAAACCCGAGGGCTATGGCTACACCTTC. This gives the protein CASSYKPEGYGYTF.

The chain has TRBV5-1 and TRBJ2-3; 15 bases fit TRBD2. The CDR3 contains 19 residues. The germline V gene encodes CDR1 SGHRS and CDR2 YFSETQ. V was clipped by 2 bases and J by 0 bases; unmatched bases: 7. CDR3 sequence (DNA): TGCGCCAGCAGCTTAGGGACTAGCGGGGGGACGTCTAGCACAGATACGCAGTATTTT. It is translated as CASSLGTSGGTSSTDTQYF. The whole variable domain, remainder taken from reference TRBV5-1 and TRBJ2-3, is KAGVTQTPRYLIKTRGQQVTLSCSPISGHRSVSWYQQTPGQGLQFLFEYFSETQRNKGNFPGRFSGRQFSNSRSEMNVSTLELGDSALYLCASSLGTSGGTSSTDTQYFGPGTRLTVL.

The chain recombines TRBV4-3 with TRBJ2-5; TRBD1 is a possible D gene (6 bases). Per germline, CDR1 LGHNA and CDR2 YSLEER. V lost 3 bases and J lost 5, with 10 bases in between. The CDR3 consists of 13 residues. Here the CDR3 reads CASSHRGGETQYF. For the CDR3, the DNA is TGCGCCAGCAGCCACAGGGGCGGCGAGACCCAGTACTTC.

The chain combines TRBV20-1 with TRBJ1-2; D call uncertain. This CDR3 is built from 12 residues. Trimming shortened V by 3 bases and J by 3 bases, and 8 bases separated the two germline ends. In germline, CDR1 is DFQATT, CDR2 SNEGSKA (reference sequence). The CDR3 loop reads CSASNRDYGYTF. The CDR3 nucleotides are TGCAGTGCTAGTAACCGGGACTATGGCTACACCTTC.

V and J are TRBV29-1 and TRBJ2-5, with 12 positions matching TRBD2. The trim removed 3 bases at V and 1 base at J, leaving 6 bases unmatched. Germline CDR1 reads SQVTM; CDR2 reads ANQGSEA. The CDR3 spans 16 residues. Here the CDR3 DNA reads TGCAGCGTTGAGAGCCCTAGCGGGGGGGTCCAAGAGACCCAGTACTTC. It codes for CSVESPSGGVQETQYF.

A few counts support this clone. The rearrangement uses TRBV18 and TRBJ1-4; 8 nucleotides align to TRBD1. After removal of 3 bases from V and 0 bases from J, the junction contained 0 bases not matched to a gene. CDR3 length: 15 amino acids. Germline CDR1 KGHSH, CDR2 LQKENI. The CDR3 bases are TGTGCCAGCTCACCGACAGGGGCAACTAATGAAAAACTGTTTTTT. Protein: CASSPTGATNEKLFF.

The chain recombines TRBV27 with TRBJ2-7, with TRBD2 matching 10 bases. In germline, CDR1 is MNHEY, CDR2 SMNVEV (reference sequence). The trim removed 5 bases at V and 5 bases at J, leaving 18 bases unmatched. This CDR3 comprises 18 residues. Here the CDR3 reads CASSVTSGPFPTVHEQYF. The CDR3 DNA is TGTGCCAGCAGTGTGACTAGCGGGCCTTTTCCGACCGTCCACGAGCAGTACTTC.

The V call is TRBV7-3, the J call TRBJ1-2; D is possibly TRBD1 (6 bases). Germline loops: CDR1 SGHTA, CDR2 FQGTGA. The CDR3 totals 15 residues. Between the trimmed V and J ends, which lost 5 bases and 6 bases, there was a span of 19 bases. The chain's CDR3 is CASSPLPGGADGYTF. The CDR3 coding sequence is TGTGCCAGCAGCCCCCTCCCTGGGGGGGCGGATGGCTACACCTTC. Filled out from reference TRBV7-3 and TRBJ1-2, the complete variable domain reads GAGVSQTPSNKVTEKGKYVELRCDPISGHTALYWYRQSLGQGPEFLIYFQGTGAADDSGLPNDRFFAVRPEGSVSTLKIQRTERGDSAVYLCASSPLPGGADGYTFGSGTRLTVV.

The J gene is TRBJ1-1, the V gene TRBV7-2; D remains ambiguous. Germline V gene lookup returns CDR1 SGHTA and CDR2 FQGNSA. V was cut by 4 bases and J by 5 bases, with 11 bases left in between. The CDR3 consists of 13 residues. The CDR3 nucleotides are TGTGCCAGCAGCTCCCTCGAGAGGACTGAAGCTTTCTTT. Translation gives CASSSLERTEAFF.

This sequence joins TRBV6-1 and TRBJ2-3, with TRBD1 matching 7 bases. V shed 2 bases and J 2 bases; nucleotides not matched to a gene: 7. The CDR3 covers 16 residues. Germline lookup yields CDR1 MNHNS and CDR2 SASEGT. CDR3 in DNA: TGTGCCAGCAGTGAATTCGGACAGGTAGTCACAGATACGCAGTATTTT. Its translation is CASSEFGQVVTDTQYF.

J is TRBJ1-1 and V is TRBV12-5; D remains unclear. Looked up from germline, CDR1 is LGHNT and CDR2 is FRNRAP. V was shortened by 0 bases and J by 6 bases, with 17 bases between the two germline ends. CDR3 length equals 16 residues. CDR3 loop: CASGLVPSLPHPEAFF. CDR3 bases: TGTGCTAGTGGTTTGGTACCAAGCTTGCCCCACCCTGAAGCTTTCTTT.

The chain has TRBV4-3 and TRBJ2-3; tentative D call: TRBD2 (7 bases). CDR3 length: 15 amino acids. The ends were cut back, 1 base at V and 6 bases at J, with 14 bases in the middle. From germline, CDR1 is LGHNA and CDR2 YSLEER. The CDR3 DNA is TGCGCCAGCAGCCAAGGTTGGGGGGGCTTCGATACGCAGTATTTT. Its protein product is CASSQGWGGFDTQYF.

The chain couples TRBV6-5 to TRBJ2-2; the match to TRBD1 covers 7 bases. The V segment lost 5 bases and the J segment 0 bases; nucleotides outside the gene matches: 3. Germline lookup yields CDR1 MNHEY and CDR2 SVGAGI. The CDR3 covers 15 residues. The CDR3 reads CASSRGQPNTGELFF. For the CDR3, the DNA is TGTGCCAGCAGTAGGGGACAGCCGAACACCGGGGAGCTGTTTTTT.

The rearrangement links TRBV3-1 (or the pseudogene TRBV3-2) to TRBJ2-3; TRBD2 is a possible D gene (6 bases). The CDR3 is 17 residues long. CDR1 and CDR2 (germline): LGHDT, YNNKEL (reference sequence). The V and J ends lost 0 bases and 6 bases respectively, with 19 bases between them. The CDR3 protein is CASSQDPSSLAPDTQYF. CDR3 bases: TGTGCCAGCAGCCAAGATCCCTCCTCACTAGCCCCGGATACGCAGTATTTT.

For this clone: Other DNA sequences in the same sample also yield this CDR3. This chain uses TRBV7-2 with TRBJ2-7; 7 bases align to TRBD2. Germline V gene sequence: CDR1 SGHTA, CDR2 FQGNSA. Trimming took 3 bases from V and 3 from J; bases not matched to a gene: 5. CDR3 length equals 14 residues. CDR3 nucleotides: TGTGCCAGCAGCTTGGGGGGGGGTCTCTACGAGCAGTACTTC. It codes for CASSLGGGLYEQYF. The full variable domain, its missing parts supplied by reference TRBV7-2 and TRBJ2-7, is GAGVSQSPSNKVTEKGKDVELRCDPISGHTALYWYRQSLGQGLEFLIYFQGNSAPDKSGLPSDRFSAERTGGSVSTLTIQRTQQEDSAVYLCASSLGGGLYEQYFGPGTRLTVT.

This chain uses TRBV18 with TRBJ1-2; a weak D match, TRBD1 (6 bases). Germline CDR1 and CDR2: KGHSH and LQKENI. The CDR3 sequence is 15 residues long. Trimming stripped 5 bases from V and 1 base from J, with 14 bases between. The CDR3 region is CASSKNRANNYGYTF. The CDR3 DNA sequence: TGTGCCAGCTCAAAGAACAGGGCGAATAACTATGGCTACACCTTC.

The rearrangement joins TRBV6-5 to TRBJ1-1; TRBD1 agrees at 7 bases. The CDR3 is 14 amino acids. Losses at the gene ends were 4 bases for V and 5 bases for J; bases not matched to a gene: 7. Per germline, CDR1 MNHEY and CDR2 SVGAGI. This chain's CDR3 is CASSFAGGDTEAFF. CDR3 nucleotide sequence: TGTGCCAGCAGTTTCGCAGGGGGTGATACTGAAGCTTTCTTT.

The chain is built from TRBV4-3 and TRBJ1-2; 12 bases match TRBD1. Unmatched junction bases numbered 4, after V lost 4 bases and J lost 4 bases. Germline values: CDR1 LGHNA, CDR2 YSLEER. The CDR3 consists of 15 residues. The CDR3 DNA is TGCGCCAGCAGCCGGGGACAGGGGGCTAGCTATGGCTACACCTTC. As protein: CASSRGQGASYGYTF.

This chain connects TRBV7-8 to TRBJ1-1; 8 positions agree with TRBD1. The CDR3 contains 14 residues. Germline V lookup: CDR1 SGHVS, CDR2 FQNEAQ. The trim removed 1 base at V and 5 bases at J, leaving 3 bases unmatched. CDR3 protein: CASSLETGVTEAFF. The CDR3 DNA follows: TGTGCCAGCAGCTTAGAGACAGGGGTAACTGAAGCTTTCTTT.